A selection of T cell receptor beta chains follows, all from one sample in a study of blood T cell repertoires in COVID-19. TCRdb keeps only in-frame clones here, not all; method: immunoSEQ multiplex PCR. The sample holds a few hundred thousand clones, more than 75% seen once. The sample was peripheral blood. All receptors derive from a man between 50 and 59 years old who had recovered from COVID-19. The CDR3 runs from the conserved cysteine through the conserved F or W. Fields, in order: J gene, V gene, clone size, CDR3 length, D gene, CDR3 protein, CDR3 DNA. A D gene is named only where the DNA matches it firmly. The size field is filled for only some rows; it gives once, few, many or a size class.

TRBJ2-4 TRBV29-1 NA 12 NA CSVVLVGNIQYF TGCAGCGTCGTACTAGTGGGAAACATTCAGTACTTC
TRBJ1-2 TRBV20-1 NA 14 TRBD1 CSASMGQVSRGYTF TGCAGTGCTAGTATGGGACAGGTATCTCGCGGCTACACCTTC
TRBJ1-4 TRBV28 NA 12 NA CASSTSLEKLFF TGTGCCAGCAGTACGAGTCTTGAAAAACTGTTTTTT
TRBJ2-5 TRBV7-8 NA 17 NA CASLKISKEDRVRTQYF TGTGCCAGCCTAAAAATCTCGAAGGAGGACCGAGTGAGGACCCAGTACTTC
TRBJ2-1 TRBV27 NA 17 NA CASSPPESWSSYNEQFF TGTGCCAGCAGTCCCCCAGAGAGTTGGAGCTCCTACAATGAGCAGTTCTTC
TRBJ1-2 TRBV29-1 NA 17 NA CSVVAPRQTDSNYGYTF TGCAGCGTTGTAGCCCCCCGACAGACCGACTCTAACTATGGCTACACCTTC
TRBJ1-4 TRBV7-9 NA 14 NA CASGRRTSGEKLFF TGTGCCAGCGGAAGAAGAACCTCCGGGGAAAAACTGTTTTTT
TRBJ2-2 TRBV14 NA 18 TRBD2 CASSQGGVTSGSPGELFF TGTGCCAGCAGCCAAGGAGGGGTGACTAGCGGGAGTCCCGGGGAGCTGTTTTTT
TRBJ2-1 TRBV13 NA 16 TRBD1 CASSHPGQGNSNEQFF TGTGCCAGCAGCCACCCGGGACAGGGCAATTCAAATGAGCAGTTCTTC
TRBJ2-1 TRBV19 once 13 TRBD2 CASSTLAENEQFF TGTGCCAGTAGTACCCTAGCGGAGAATGAGCAGTTCTTC
TRBJ2-2 TRBV6-5 NA 13 NA CARGGPDTGELFF TGTGCCAGAGGAGGGCCGGACACCGGGGAGCTGTTTTTT
TRBJ1-5 TRBV7-2 NA 15 NA CASSLAANSNQPQHF TGTGCCAGCAGCTTAGCCGCGAATAGCAATCAGCCCCAGCATTTT
TRBJ2-5 TRBV7-2 NA 18 TRBD2 CASSLRLLAGAGGKTQYF TGTGCCAGCAGCTTAAGGTTACTAGCGGGAGCCGGAGGAAAGACCCAGTACTTC
TRBJ1-1 TRBV25-1 NA 13 NA CASSPGARTEAFF TGTGCCAGCAGCCCAGGGGCCCGCACTGAAGCTTTCTTT
TRBJ1-4 TRBV30 NA 14 TRBD1 CAWSLTGGDEKLFF TGTGCCTGGAGTCTTACAGGGGGCGATGAAAAACTGTTTTTT
TRBJ1-3 TRBV30 few 12 NA CAWSVQGNTIYF TGTGCCTGGAGTGTACAGGGAAACACCATATATTTT
TRBJ1-1 TRBV18 NA 14 TRBD1 CASSLTGQGFEAFF TGTGCCAGCTCACTGACGGGACAGGGTTTCGAAGCTTTCTTT
TRBJ1-2 TRBV21-1 NA 13 NA CASSTRTGYGYTF TGTGCCAGCAGCACACGGACAGGGTATGGCTACACCTTC
TRBJ1-6 TRBV5-6 NA 13 NA CASSSANNSPLHF TGTGCCAGCAGCTCAGCGAATAATTCACCCCTCCACTTT
TRBJ2-5 TRBV5-1 NA 15 TRBD2 CASSLVGGRAKTQYF TGCGCCAGCAGCTTGGTTGGCGGGAGGGCGAAGACCCAGTACTTC
TRBJ2-7 TRBV6-5 NA 14 TRBD2 CASRRARLAGEQYF TGTGCCAGCAGAAGGGCCCGACTAGCTGGGGAGCAGTACTTC
TRBJ2-5 TRBV5-6 once 15 TRBD1 CASSANRGRPRDQYF TGTGCCAGCAGCGCAAACAGGGGACGACCAAGGGACCAGTACTTC
TRBJ1-2 TRBV7-2 NA 13 NA CASSQTGLYGYTF TGTGCCAGCAGCCAGACAGGACTCTATGGCTACACCTTC
TRBJ2-7 TRBV3-1/TRBV3-2 NA 13 NA CASRDTGSYEQYF TGTGCCAGCAGGGACACGGGCTCCTACGAGCAGTACTTC
TRBJ2-7 TRBV11-2 once 14 TRBD2 CASSFTSGTYEQYF TGTGCCAGCAGCTTTACTAGCGGGACCTACGAGCAGTACTTC
TRBJ2-2 TRBV7-6 few 13 TRBD1 CASSWTGFGELFF TGTGCCAGCAGCTGGACAGGGTTCGGGGAGCTGTTTTTT
TRBJ1-6 TRBV2 NA 14 TRBD1 CASSPGDRDSPLHF TGTGCCAGCAGTCCCGGGGACAGGGATTCACCCCTCCACTTT
TRBJ2-6 TRBV5-1 NA 16 TRBD1 CASSLEGAGGANVLTF TGCGCCAGCAGCTTGGAGGGGGCTGGAGGGGCCAACGTCCTGACTTTC
TRBJ1-2 TRBV7-9 NA 15 NA CASSGRTPVAYGYTF TGTGCCAGCAGCGGGCGGACACCTGTGGCCTATGGCTACACCTTC
TRBJ2-2 TRBV4-1 NA 16 TRBD2 CASSQDMGLVIGELFF TGCGCCAGCAGCCAAGATATGGGACTAGTAATCGGGGAGCTGTTTTTT
TRBJ2-3 TRBV5-8 NA 16 NA CASSFQPGASTDTQYF TGTGCCAGCAGCTTTCAGCCAGGGGCCAGCACAGATACGCAGTATTTT
TRBJ1-1 TRBV30 NA 10 NA CAGVNTEAFF TGTGCCGGAGTAAACACTGAAGCTTTCTTT
TRBJ1-6 TRBV5-8 NA 16 NA CASSLRESSYNSPLHF TGTGCCAGCAGCTTGAGGGAGAGCTCCTATAATTCACCCCTCCACTTT
TRBJ2-7 TRBV3-1/TRBV3-2 NA 12 NA CASSQRENEQYF TGTGCCAGCAGCCAAAGAGAAAACGAGCAGTACTTC
TRBJ1-6 TRBV18 NA 19 TRBD1 CASSPLPGQKSSYNSPLHF TGTGCCAGCTCACCACTCCCGGGACAGAAGAGCTCCTATAATTCACCCCTCCACTTT
TRBJ1-5 TRBV6-6 once 15 NA CASSYNGRDNQPQHF TGTGCCAGCAGTTACAACGGGCGGGACAATCAGCCCCAGCATTTT
TRBJ2-1 TRBV7-2 NA 15 TRBD1 CASSSPGQGKNEQFF TGTGCCAGCAGCTCGCCGGGACAGGGGAAGAATGAGCAGTTCTTC